This T cell receptor beta chain was recorded in a study of Tregs in tolerant kidney transplant recipients. Study conclusions and caveats: Few patients were studied, so findings need validation in larger groups. No direct test of biological reproducibility was done here. The most relevant donor-specific Treg TCRbeta repertoire apparently came from expansion with activated donor B cells.

The assay was immunoSEQ multiplex PCR, and TCRdb's table has in-frame clones only and misses some. The table shows approximately 260,000 clones, with about 86% occurring only once. On this clone: Antigen specificity is unknown.

Unstimulated regulatory T cells (CD4+CD25+CD127-), CD4+CD25- non-regulatory cells, CD4 and CD8 cells were FACS-sorted from thawed PBMCs. CDR1 and CDR2 from the germline V gene are SGHNT and YYREEE (reference sequence). The ends were cut back, 0 bases at V and 0 bases at J, with 3 bases in the middle. CDR3 length: 13 residues. The sequence derives from a human donor in good health. The specimen sequenced was CD4+ T cells from blood. The chain links TRBV5-4 to TRBJ2-5; D call uncertain. CDR3 bases: TGTGCCAGCAGCTTGGCTTACCAAGAGACCCAGTACTTC. Translating gives CASSLAYQETQYF.